Listed below are T cell receptor beta chains from one sample, sequenced in a study of control samples from healthy donors and cancer patients. TCRdb's table, derived via immunoSEQ multiplex PCR, lists solely in-frame clones and lacks some. The repertoire has 130,000 or so clones, 80% to 90% of them found once; the top ten carry just under 3%. Sequencing was performed on blood. The receptor set was obtained from a man aged 55 to 70 in good health. The CDR3 runs from the conserved cysteine through the conserved F or W. The D gene is left open where the match is weak. Size tells how often a clone was seen (once, few, many) or the class of an expanded clone, and some rows leave it out.

D gene	V gene	J gene	clone size	CDR3 DNA	CDR3 protein
-	TRBV5-1	TRBJ2-7	-	TGCGCCAGCAGCTATGTAGGGGCCTCCTACGAGCAGTACTTC	CASSYVGASYEQYF
-	TRBV18	TRBJ1-6	-	TGTGCCAGCTCACCAGGGGCGGAATATAATTCACCCCTCCACTTT	CASSPGAEYNSPLHF
TRBD2	TRBV4-1	TRBJ2-5	-	TGCGCCAGCAGCCAAGTCGGGGGGTACCAAGAGACCCAGTACTTC	CASSQVGGYQETQYF
TRBD1	TRBV4-2	TRBJ2-4	-	TGTGCCAGCAGCCAGGCTTCAGGGGGCGGCAAAAACATTCAGTACTTC	CASSQASGGGKNIQYF
-	TRBV24-1	TRBJ2-3	-	TGTGCCACCAGTGATCCTCGGGGCACAGATACGCAGTATTTT	CATSDPRGTDTQYF
TRBD1	TRBV5-4	TRBJ2-2	few	TGTGCCAGCAGCCCTCGACAGGGGGTCGTTTCGGACACCGGGGAGCTGTTTTTT	CASSPRQGVVSDTGELFF
-	TRBV15	TRBJ2-7	-	TGTGCCACCAGCAGAGGCCGGGGGCCGAAGGGATACGAGCAGTACTTC	CATSRGRGPKGYEQYF
-	TRBV6-6	TRBJ1-1	-	TGTGCCACAGGGTCGAACCCTTGGGCTGAAGCTTTCTTT	CATGSNPWAEAFF
-	TRBV11-2	TRBJ2-1	-	TGTGCCAGCAGCTTTTCCGCGGCGGGGGCCGGCTACAATGAGCAGTTCTTC	CASSFSAAGAGYNEQFF
-	TRBV18	TRBJ1-2	-	TGTGCCAGCTCACCAGGGGCCCCGGGGGCTAACTATGGCTACACCTTC	CASSPGAPGANYGYTF
-	TRBV30	TRBJ2-3	-	TGTGCCTGGAGGAGACTAGTCACAGATACGCAGTATTTT	CAWRRLVTDTQYF
-	TRBV19	TRBJ2-7	-	TGTGCCAGTATTCGGGAAGTCGGCGAGCAGTACTTC	CASIREVGEQYF
-	TRBV27	TRBJ1-4	few	TGTGCCAGCAGTTTTCACAATGGGGAACTGTTTTTT	CASSFHNGELFF